The rows below give T cell receptor beta chains drawn from one sample of a study of blood T cell repertoires in COVID-19. Only in-frame clones appear in the TCRdb table, and some are missing; sequencing was by immunoSEQ multiplex PCR. The profile shows about 120,000 clones, approximately 82% of them singletons. The sequenced material came from peripheral blood. The origin of the receptors is a man aged 30-40 years with acute or convalescent COVID-19. Each CDR3 is given with its conserved first and last residue. The order of the fields is V gene, J gene, CDR3 protein.

TRBV7-9	TRBJ1-1	CASKTPGEGTEAFF
TRBV10-3	TRBJ2-1	CAISLAGGLNEQFF
TRBV27	TRBJ1-3	CASSQVAGPGNTIYF
TRBV6-5	TRBJ1-2	CASRSPGTRGGYTF
TRBV19	TRBJ1-2	CASSLPDRRFEGYTF
TRBV7-8	TRBJ2-1	CASSLIGGTVFSYNEQFF
TRBV3-1/TRBV3-2	TRBJ2-1	CASSPQPGQGPAEQFF
TRBV5-1	TRBJ1-6	CASSLAAGPLYNSPLHF
TRBV19	TRBJ2-2	CASRPGTSFAGELFF
TRBV5-1	TRBJ1-1	CASSYRGDTEAFF
TRBV25-1	TRBJ1-1	CASSELGQGASTEAFF
TRBV9	TRBJ2-2	CASSVGGAGGNTGELFF
TRBV30	TRBJ2-3	CAWSSRTGGLGQYF
TRBV7-9	TRBJ1-2	CASSLDRRTGYTF
TRBV30	TRBJ1-1	CAWRGQIEAFF
TRBV27	TRBJ1-6	CASSLLGGDSPLHF
TRBV5-4	TRBJ2-1	CASSLLARAGDEQFF